This TCR beta chain was recovered during a study of cytomegalovirus exposure and HLA in healthy donors. Findings and limits, study-wide: Later analysis demonstrated an association between a missense DCLRE1C variant and TCR beta V- and J-gene trimming.

To note about this clone: The target antigen is unknown.

Vbeta (60) and Jbeta (13) primers were used in the PCR. The assay was immunoSEQ multiplex PCR, and TCRdb's table has in-frame clones only and misses some. The repertoire holds under 45,000 clones, with roughly 80% as singletons. The TCR was taken from a man under 40 in good health and CMV-seronegative. Sequencing was done on a sample of PBMCs.

The DNA for the CDR3 is TGCGCCAGCAGCTCGGAAAGTCTAGCGGGAGGAAAATACAATGAGCAGTTCTTC. Translating it yields CASSSESLAGGKYNEQFF. The chain joins TRBV5-1 to TRBJ2-1; 11 bases line up with TRBD2. The junction had 12 bases not matched to a gene; V was cut back by 3 bases and J by 4 bases. The CDR3 extends over 18 amino acids. Germline CDR1 reads SGHRS; CDR2 reads YFSETQ.